This T cell receptor (beta chain) was identified in a study of T cell repertoires in cytomegalovirus infection. This clonotype was seen ten or more times. Antigen unknown. V dropped 8 bases and J dropped 0 bases, with 19 bases sitting between them. The CDR3 is 17 residues long. Germline CDR1 and CDR2: SGHVS and FQNEAQ. TCRdb independently ran MiXCR on the reads; one entry per CDR3 protein. The table records around 800,000 distinct CDR3 sequences, around a third of them present only once. Sample: cultured CD8+ T cells from PBMCs, taken from culture after CMV antigen stimulation. This receptor was taken from a human donor in good health (CMV status not recorded). Some clones in this sample may be carry-over from other donors' samples. The chain links TRBV7-8 to TRBJ2-2; D is ambiguous. The CDR3 region is CASLRGYTLTNTGELFF. DNA for the CDR3: TGTGCCAGCCTCCGTGGCTACACCCTGACGAACACCGGGGAGCTGTTTTTT.